This T cell receptor beta chain was profiled in a study of cytomegalovirus exposure and HLA in healthy donors. Study-wide results and limits: The authors reported that TCR beta sequences could predict HLA-A and HLA-B alleles. These predictions were accurate for most subjects in the first cohort. Available immune exposure information covered CMV serostatus only.

As to this clone: Its antigen is still unknown.

The ends were cut back, 4 bases at V and 6 bases at J, with 13 bases in the middle. Germline loops: CDR1 MNHEY, CDR2 SMNVEV (reference sequence). The CDR3 is 14 residues long. The study ran its PCR with 60 Vbeta and 13 Jbeta primers. Study processing details: Approximately 10 million shared chains were among some 80 million unique TCR beta chains counted in a later analysis. Generated by immunoSEQ multiplex PCR, the TCRdb table keeps only in-frame clones and is missing some. The DNA gave D and trimming, while V, J and clone size come from that table. The listing contains tens of thousands of clones. Unrecorded immune exposure was likely among donors, who were nominally healthy when sampled.

The chain is built from TRBV27 and TRBJ2-4; perhaps TRBD1 as D (5 bases). This TCR came from a man aged 50-60 years in good health and CMV-seropositive. The material sequenced was PBMCs. The CDR3 coding sequence is TGTGCCAGCAGTTCCCCCCCAGGGATAAACATTCAGTACTTC. It is translated as CASSSPPGINIQYF.